A selection of T cell receptor beta chains follows, all from one sample in a study of Ad26.COV2.S vaccination and SARS-CoV-2 variants. Only in-frame clones appear in the TCRdb table, and some are missing; sequencing was by immunoSEQ multiplex PCR. The data contain about 680,000 clones, roughly nine tenths of them seen just once; the ten biggest clones take up roughly 1.5%. The sample was peripheral blood, taken in a trial of Ad26.COV2.S vaccine versus placebo. The receptor source for this set is a person aged 18-65 years who received the Ad26.COV2.S COVID-19 vaccine or a placebo. Both conserved end residues are part of each CDR3. Each record gives: V gene, J gene, CDR3 protein.

TRBV6-1	TRBJ2-7	CASRYSGQGDEQYF
TRBV7-8	TRBJ2-7	CASSVGTSSGGQYF
TRBV29-1	TRBJ2-1	CSVETWPYNEQFF
TRBV10-3	TRBJ2-1	CAISESSVPIGEQFF
TRBV18	TRBJ2-2	CASSPQDNTGELFF
TRBV5-4	TRBJ1-6	CASSLGGPGGSPLHF
TRBV4-1	TRBJ1-5	CASSLSPDRPFSNQPQHF
TRBV27	TRBJ1-1	CASSPRGSTEAFF
TRBV7-6	TRBJ2-3	CASSLVPTLTDTQYF
TRBV7-9	TRBJ2-2	CASSTGSPRRGELFF
TRBV3-1/TRBV3-2	TRBJ2-3	CASSFGQGALDTQYF
TRBV6-5	TRBJ1-1	CASRTSGRMNTEAFF
TRBV4-3	TRBJ2-3	CASSQEGSGSTDTQYF
TRBV25-1	TRBJ1-6	CASSEFRGGNSPLHF
TRBV30	TRBJ2-3	CAWINPGLGQHTQYF
TRBV30	TRBJ1-3	CAWGGTVGNTIYF
TRBV24-1	TRBJ2-6	CATSESTGSAGANVLTF
TRBV7-9	TRBJ1-3	CASSSSGTSGNTIYF
TRBV2	TRBJ2-1	CASSERLAGANEQFF
TRBV6-2/TRBV6-3	TRBJ1-1	CASSYSSGGTEAFF
TRBV19	TRBJ2-7	CASSMMGGLASYEQYF
TRBV7-9	TRBJ2-7	CASSEGYEQYF
TRBV6-5	TRBJ2-3	CASSYDLAGGSDTQYF
TRBV5-8	TRBJ1-4	CASSSAGRTAEKLFF
TRBV7-9	TRBJ1-1	CASSPSQGGNTEAFF
TRBV5-8	TRBJ1-2	CASSLGPNYGYTF
TRBV7-2	TRBJ2-2	CASSFGGSAGELFF
TRBV3-1/TRBV3-2	TRBJ1-2	CASSYGTGKNYGYTF
TRBV14	TRBJ1-1	CASSQRGYTEAFF
TRBV15	TRBJ1-3	CATSRGQGPGNTIYF
TRBV4-2	TRBJ2-3	CASSRKTSGGVTSTDTQYF
TRBV5-4	TRBJ2-3	CASSRTGQSTDTQYF
TRBV7-8	TRBJ2-7	CASSFFVGDRAREQYF
TRBV24-1	TRBJ2-7	CATSDPSRSHEQYF
TRBV5-4	TRBJ1-2	CASSYNRGGVYGYTF
TRBV20-1	TRBJ2-3	CSASSGEGLADTQYF
TRBV20-1	TRBJ1-5	CSARTQPQHF
TRBV18	TRBJ2-3	CASSPPIADTQYF
TRBV29-1	TRBJ2-1	CSVGSRSSYNEQFF
TRBV5-1	TRBJ1-1	CASSGRGQGAIEAFF
TRBV16	TRBJ1-6	CASSQSGRGIFPLHF
TRBV3-1/TRBV3-2	TRBJ2-5	CASSPLRKGLAGNQETQYF
TRBV15	TRBJ2-7	CATSRETGGYEQYF
TRBV5-1	TRBJ2-5	CASTQGTGGRETQYF
TRBV7-8	TRBJ2-7	CASSSGVSEQYF
TRBV6-6	TRBJ2-3	CATTGQGKDTQYF
TRBV27	TRBJ1-5	CASSPTPWRQPQHF
TRBV6-5	TRBJ1-2	CASSYSETLRGYTF
TRBV19	TRBJ2-1	CASSKGSGGYNEQFF
TRBV19	TRBJ2-2	CASRLLNTGELFF
TRBV6-6	TRBJ2-3	CATGQGLGDTQYF
TRBV3-1/TRBV3-2	TRBJ2-5	CASSQDLAGAQTQYF
TRBV9	TRBJ2-1	CASSAPLAGGLFF
TRBV5-6	TRBJ2-1	CASSGLAGALYNEQFF
TRBV6-2/TRBV6-3	TRBJ1-5	CASSPGGGNQPQHF